Below, 19 T cell receptor beta chains from the same sample are listed, as sequenced in a study of STAT3 mutations in large granular lymphocyte leukemia. Study findings and constraints: Every T-cell large granular lymphocyte leukemia patient had at least one immunodominant TCR beta clonotype.

Only in-frame clones appear in the TCRdb table, and some are missing; sequencing was by immunoSEQ multiplex PCR. The sample includes 8,000 to 13,000 clones, roughly 87% of them seen just once. What these receptors recognize is not known. The sample comprised peripheral blood mononuclear cells. The receptors shown here come from a man aged 60 to 75 with T-cell large granular lymphocyte leukemia. Some clones in this sample may be carry-over from other donors' samples.

J is TRBJ2-1 and V is TRBV28, with 14 bases identical to TRBD2. The CDR3 length is 20 residues. With 6 bases clipped from V and 0 bases from J, the junction kept 13 bases outside the gene matches. CDR1 and CDR2 (germline): MDHEN, SYDVKM. CDR3 in DNA: TGTGCCAGCAGGGTGGGGGGACTAGCGGGAGTTCAAAACTCCTACAATGAGCAGTTCTTC. The encoded protein is CASRVGGLAGVQNSYNEQFF.

V is TRBV29-1 and J is TRBJ2-5, with TRBD2 identical over 11 bases. The V gene's germline CDR1 is SQVTM and CDR2 ANQGSEA. There are 13 residues in the CDR3. V was pared by 7 bases and J by 4 bases, with 5 bases of the junction left unmatched. The CDR3 is CSGTSGSPETQYF. The CDR3 region has the DNA TGCAGCGGAACTAGCGGGAGTCCAGAGACCCAGTACTTC.

The chain recombines TRBV14 with TRBJ2-1; 11 nucleotides match TRBD2. Germline V gene data show CDR1 as SGHDN and CDR2 as FVKESK. The trim removed 2 bases at V and 0 bases at J, leaving 9 bases unmatched. The CDR3 is made up of 19 amino acids. This chain's CDR3 is CASSQKISGRGSSYNEQFF. The CDR3 DNA sequence: TGTGCCAGCAGCCAAAAGATTAGCGGGAGGGGATCCTCCTACAATGAGCAGTTCTTC. Supplemented by reference TRBV14 and TRBJ2-1, the full variable domain reads EAGVTQFPSHSVIEKGQTVTLRCDPISGHDNLYWYRRVMGKEIKFLLHFVKESKQDESGMPNNRFLAERTGGTYSTLKVQPAELEDSGVYFCASSQKISGRGSSYNEQFFGPGTRLTVL.

The V gene is TRBV2, the J gene TRBJ1-2; D gene ambiguous. This CDR3 is built from 11 residues. V shed 6 bases and J shed 7 bases, with 9 bases lying between them. Germline values: CDR1 SNHLY, CDR2 FYNNEI. The CDR3 DNA sequence: TGTGCCAGCAGGGATAAGGGTGGCTACACCTTC. It codes for CASRDKGGYTF.

The chain couples TRBV5-4 to TRBJ1-4; D uncertain. The CDR3 extends over 14 amino acids. Germline-derived CDR1 and CDR2 are SGHNT and YYREEE (reference sequence). Trimming stripped 0 bases from V and 5 bases from J, with 8 bases between. CDR3 sequence: CASSLGGRNEKLFF. The CDR3 DNA reads as TGTGCCAGCAGCTTGGGTGGTCGGAATGAAAAACTGTTTTTT.

The chain links TRBV28 to TRBJ1-5, with 10 bases that match TRBD1. The CDR3 is 15 amino acids. V lost 4 bases and J lost 7; bases outside the gene matches: 7. Per germline, CDR1 MDHEN and CDR2 SYDVKM. CDR3 residues: CASSSDRGRGQPQHF. CDR3 nucleotide sequence: TGTGCCAGCAGTTCCGACAGGGGGCGCGGACAGCCCCAGCATTTT. Full variable domain (missing parts from reference TRBV28 and TRBJ1-5): DVKVTQSSRYLVKRTGEKVFLECVQDMDHENMFWYRQDPGLGLRLIYFSYDVKMKEKGDIPEGYSVSREKKERFSLILESASTNQTSMYLCASSSDRGRGQPQHFGDGTRLSIL.

V and J are TRBV5-1 and TRBJ2-5; 7 nucleotides align to TRBD2. Per germline, CDR1 SGHRS and CDR2 YFSETQ. The CDR3 is made up of 14 amino acids. The V and J ends lost 0 bases and 1 base, in that order; junction bases with no gene match: 0. CDR3 residues: CASSLGGGQETQYF. Written as DNA, the CDR3 is TGCGCCAGCAGCTTGGGGGGGGGCCAAGAGACCCAGTACTTC.

The V gene is TRBV6-1, the J gene TRBJ1-2; D call uncertain. The CDR3 totals 13 residues. Germline V gives CDR1 MNHNS, CDR2 SASEGT. Trimming removed 1 base from V and 3 bases from J, with 6 bases in between. The CDR3 nucleotides are TGTGCCAGCAGTGAAGAGGGCCACTATGGCTACACCTTC. Translation: CASSEEGHYGYTF.

V usage is TRBV27 and J usage is TRBJ2-1; 13 bases fit TRBD2. The CDR3 covers 18 residues. CDR1 and CDR2 (germline): MNHEY, SMNVEV (reference sequence). V lost 2 bases, J lost 3 bases, and 7 bases stayed unmatched. The CDR3 nucleotides read TGTGCCAGCAGTTTAGTCCGGACTAGCGGGAGTCGCTACAATGAGCAGTTCTTC. Translating gives CASSLVRTSGSRYNEQFF.

The chain joins TRBV5-4 to TRBJ2-1; weak D call: TRBD2 (5 bases). The V gene lost 7 bases and the J gene lost 0 bases, with 11 bases spanning the gap. The CDR3 loop spans 14 amino acids. Germline-derived CDR1 and CDR2 are SGHNT and YYREEE (reference sequence). CDR3 residues: CASALGSSYNEQFF. The DNA of the CDR3 is TGTGCCAGCGCCTTGGGGAGCTCCTACAATGAGCAGTTCTTC.

The rearrangement links TRBV29-1 to TRBJ2-7, with 8 bases fitting TRBD2. There are 13 residues in the CDR3. Germline V gene data show CDR1 as SQVTM and CDR2 as ANQGSEA. V was clipped by 6 bases and J by 2 bases; unmatched bases: 6. DNA for the CDR3: TGCAGCGTAGTAGCGGGGCCCCCCTACGAGCAGTACTTC. It yields the protein CSVVAGPPYEQYF.

The chain uses TRBV5-1 and TRBJ2-7; 16 bases match TRBD2. The V and J ends lost 0 bases and 4 bases, in that order; junction bases with no gene match: 10. This CDR3 region has 19 residues. Germline-derived CDR1 and CDR2 are SGHRS and YFSETQ. The CDR3 loop reads CASSLEAGTSGRALYEQYF. In DNA, the CDR3 is TGCGCCAGCAGCTTGGAGGCCGGGACTAGCGGGAGGGCCTTATACGAGCAGTACTTC.

CDR3 coding DNA: TGCGCCAGCAGCCCCCCAGGGATAGGCACAGATACGCAGTATTTT. This codes for CASSPPGIGTDTQYF. V usage is TRBV23-1 and J usage is TRBJ2-3, with TRBD1 as a possible D gene (5 bases). TRBV23-1 is an ORF, with its function uncertain. This CDR3 comprises 15 residues. V lost 6 bases and J 1 base, leaving 14 bases between the germline ends.

This sequence joins TRBV28 and TRBJ1-1; D gene ambiguous. The germline V gene has CDR1 MDHEN and CDR2 SYDVKM. Trimming removed 5 bases at V and 11 bases at J, with 12 bases between. There are 11 residues in the CDR3. The CDR3 nucleotides are TGTGCCAGCAGTCCCCTCCGAGGGGCTTTCTTT. It specifies CASSPLRGAFF.

The V and J genes are TRBV7-9 and TRBJ2-1; no clear D. Trimming left V 2 bases short and J 8 bases short, with 7 bases between. The CDR3 spans 12 residues. Germline assignment: CDR1 SEHNR and CDR2 FQNEAQ (reference sequence). DNA for the CDR3: TGTGCCAGCAGCTTATCGTCGGATGAGCAGTTCTTC. It yields the protein CASSLSSDEQFF.

This clone showed up just once. This chain uses TRBV19 with TRBJ2-3; D ambiguous. V was pared by 1 base and J by 6 bases, with 5 bases between. This CDR3 comprises 12 residues. Germline lookup yields CDR1 LNHDA and CDR2 SQIVND (reference sequence). In nucleotides, the CDR3 is TGTGCCAGTAGTATAGGGCGTGATACGCAGTATTTT. Residues: CASSIGRDTQYF.

This chain uses TRBV9 with TRBJ1-1; the match to TRBD1 covers 8 bases. The CDR3 is 14 amino acids. Germline V lookup: CDR1 SGDLS, CDR2 YYNGEE. The J segment lost 1 base and the V segment lost 4 bases, leaving 3 bases of the junction unmatched. As DNA, the CDR3 is TGTGCCAGCAGCACACAGGGGGGGAACACTGAAGCTTTCTTT. Amino acids: CASSTQGGNTEAFF.

This clone was found once. This chain connects TRBV29-1 to TRBJ2-1, with D perhaps matching TRBD1 or TRBD2 (5 bases each). V was shortened by 4 bases and J by 0 bases, with 13 bases between the two germline ends. This CDR3 has 15 amino acids. The germline gives CDR1 SQVTM, CDR2 ANQGSEA. The CDR3, as DNA: TGCAGCGTTGGAGAGTGGGGGAGCTCCTACAATGAGCAGTTCTTC. It specifies CSVGEWGSSYNEQFF.

CDR3 sequence reads: CASSLGVSQETQYF. CDR3 bases: TGTGCCAGCAGCTTAGGAGTCAGTCAAGAGACCCAGTACTTC. The chain joins TRBV7-6 to TRBJ2-5, with D hard to call. CDR1 is SGHVS, CDR2 FNYEAQ, per germline. This CDR3 has 14 amino acids. V lost 1 base to trimming and J lost 2 bases, with 8 bases between them.